What follows are 30 T cell receptor beta chains derived from one specimen sequenced in a study of blood T cell repertoires in COVID-19. Assay: immunoSEQ multiplex PCR; the TCRdb copy retains only in-frame clones and omits some. This sample yields 380,000 or so clones, of which roughly 87% are seen a single time; roughly 2% belongs to the top ten. Input material: PBMCs or T cells enriched from blood (not recorded which). The receptors derive from a woman aged 40 to 50 with acute COVID-19.

The chain combines TRBV30 with TRBJ2-2, with 8 bases aligning to TRBD1. Germline lookup yields CDR1 GTSNPN and CDR2 SVGIG (reference sequence). Unmatched junction bases numbered 2, after V lost 1 base and J lost 1 base. CDR3 length equals 15 residues. The CDR3 is CAWSAGQGNTGELFF. CDR3 DNA: TGTGCCTGGAGTGCCGGACAGGGGAACACCGGGGAGCTGTTTTTT.

The gene calls are TRBV7-9 and TRBJ1-3, with a tentative D call TRBD1 (6 bases). The V and J ends lost 5 bases and 4 bases respectively, with 12 bases between them. The CDR3 contains 14 residues. CDR1 and CDR2 from the germline V gene are SEHNR and FQNEAQ (reference sequence). The CDR3 DNA sequence: TGTGCCAGCAGCGAACAGGGTCTGGGAAACACCATATATTTT. It yields the protein CASSEQGLGNTIYF.

V and J are TRBV19 and TRBJ2-7, with 9 bases lining up with TRBD1. This CDR3 has 17 residues. The germline gives CDR1 LNHDA, CDR2 SQIVND (reference sequence). Germline trimming cut 6 bases from V and 0 bases from J; bases unmatched to any gene: 12. The CDR3 sequence: CASSGTGYGKGSYEQYF. The CDR3 DNA reads as TGTGCCAGTAGCGGGACAGGGTATGGTAAAGGCTCCTACGAGCAGTACTTC. The whole variable domain, filled in from reference TRBV19 and TRBJ2-7, reads DGGITQSPKYLFRKEGQNVTLSCEQNLNHDAMYWYRQDPGQGLRLIYYSQIVNDFQKGDIAEGYSVSREKKESFPLTVTSAQKNPTAFYLCASSGTGYGKGSYEQYFGPGTRLTVT.

This chain uses TRBV6-5 with TRBJ1-1; TRBD1 might be the D (5 bases). Germline CDR1 is MNHEY and CDR2 is SVGAGI. The CDR3 consists of 14 residues. V lost 7 bases, J lost 0 bases, and 12 bases lay in between. CDR3 coding DNA: TGTGCCAGCATAGCCGCGGGGGTGAACACTGAAGCTTTCTTT. This gives the protein CASIAAGVNTEAFF.

The chain is built from TRBV5-4 and TRBJ1-1; D uncertain. The V gene lost 1 base and the J gene lost 11 bases, with 12 bases spanning the gap. Germline V gene sequence: CDR1 SGHNT, CDR2 YYREEE (reference sequence). The CDR3 is 12 amino acids. This chain's CDR3 is CASSLIGGPAFF. The CDR3 region has the DNA TGTGCCAGCAGCTTGATCGGCGGCCCGGCTTTCTTT.

The gene calls are TRBV4-1 and TRBJ1-1; D gene ambiguous. The CDR3 has 14 amino acids. The V end lost 1 base, the J end lost 4 bases, and 10 bases lay between the germline ends. CDR1 MGHRA and CDR2 YSYEKL come from the germline V gene. The CDR3 loop is CASSQGRWATEAFF. In DNA form, the CDR3 reads TGCGCCAGCAGCCAAGGCCGGTGGGCCACTGAAGCTTTCTTT.

V is TRBV11-2 and J is TRBJ2-5; 16 nucleotides agree with TRBD2. The V segment lost 5 bases and the J segment 5 bases; nucleotides outside the gene matches: 5. In germline, CDR1 is SGHAT, CDR2 FQNNGV. The CDR3 is 16 amino acids. The CDR3 DNA reads as TGTGCCAGCAGCCCGGGACTAGCGGGGGGGCAGGAGACCCAGTACTTC. Translation: CASSPGLAGGQETQYF.

This clone appeared a single time. Additional DNA sequences in this sample encode the identical CDR3. J is TRBJ2-1 and V is TRBV6-5; D is possibly TRBD2 (6 bases). Germline V gene lookup returns CDR1 MNHEY and CDR2 SVGAGI. The CDR3 has 15 residues. The V end was cut by 0 bases, the J end by 4 bases, with 10 bases between. The CDR3 DNA follows: TGTGCCAGCAGTTACTCCGGGGGAAGTTACAATGAGCAGTTCTTC. The encoded protein is CASSYSGGSYNEQFF.

The chain uses TRBV12-5 and TRBJ2-7; 7 bases agree with TRBD2. The length of the CDR3 is 17 residues. Germline V gene lookup returns CDR1 LGHNT and CDR2 FRNRAP. The V gene end was trimmed by 0 bases and the J gene end by 4 bases; junction bases not matched to a gene: 12. CDR3 in amino acids: CASGLVYWSGGGYEQYF. In nucleotides, the CDR3 is TGTGCTAGTGGTTTGGTATACTGGTCAGGCGGGGGTTACGAGCAGTACTTC.

The genes are TRBV11-2 and TRBJ2-1; the match to TRBD2 covers 13 bases. Germline V lookup: CDR1 SGHAT, CDR2 FQNNGV. The CDR3 is 15 amino acids. After removal of 6 bases from V and 7 bases from J, the junction contained 6 bases not matched to a gene. This CDR3 is CASRRTSGGMNEQFF. In DNA, the CDR3 is TGTGCCAGCAGGCGGACTAGCGGGGGTATGAATGAGCAGTTCTTC.

This chain links TRBV18 with TRBJ1-2; TRBD1 agrees at 9 bases. V gave up 6 bases and J gave up 3 bases; unmatched junction bases: 8. CDR1 is KGHSH, CDR2 LQKENI, per germline. The CDR3 is 15 residues long. For the CDR3, the DNA is TGTGCCAGCTCGACCGGGACAGGGTTGTACTATGGCTACACCTTC. It codes for CASSTGTGLYYGYTF.

This sequence joins TRBV19 and TRBJ2-2; 8 positions match TRBD2. The length of the CDR3 is 17 residues. The junction had 9 bases not matched to a gene; V was cut back by 5 bases and J by 1 base. The germline V gene encodes CDR1 LNHDA and CDR2 SQIVND (reference sequence). The CDR3 nucleotides are TGTGCCAGTAGTCCCCCGGGGGGGGCAATGAACACCGGGGAGCTGTTTTTT. It encodes CASSPPGGAMNTGELFF.

This rearrangement joins TRBV5-1 to TRBJ1-1, with D possibly being TRBD1 (6 bases). Germline CDR1 and CDR2: SGHRS and YFSETQ. The CDR3 loop spans 16 amino acids. With 3 bases removed from V and 6 bases from J, the gap between germline ends came to 21 bases. The CDR3 reads CASSSNRDMRGSEAFF. The DNA of the CDR3 is TGCGCCAGCAGCTCAAACCGGGACATGAGGGGTTCTGAAGCTTTCTTT.

This clone appeared a few times. The chain links TRBV7-2 to TRBJ2-1; the match to TRBD2 covers 15 bases. The CDR3 runs to 17 residues. Germline V gene data show CDR1 as SGHTA and CDR2 as FQGNSA. After removal of 5 bases from V and 8 bases from J, the junction contained 10 bases not matched to a gene. CDR3 in amino acids: CASSPQGTSGGLDEQFF. CDR3 in DNA: TGTGCCAGCAGCCCACAGGGGACTAGCGGGGGGCTGGATGAGCAGTTCTTC.

The rearrangement links TRBV7-9 to TRBJ2-2; 15 bases are shared with TRBD2. The CDR3 is 17 residues long. CDR1 and CDR2 from the germline V gene are SEHNR and FQNEAQ (reference sequence). Germline trimming cut 5 bases from V and 8 bases from J; bases unmatched to any gene: 9. CDR3: CASSPGLAGGLAGELFF. The CDR3 nucleotides read TGTGCCAGCAGCCCGGGACTAGCGGGGGGCCTGGCGGGGGAGCTGTTTTTT.

The rearrangement uses TRBV30 and TRBJ2-7, with 9 bases matching TRBD2. J gave up 7 bases and V 3 bases, and 16 bases lay outside the gene matches. Germline V gives CDR1 GTSNPN, CDR2 SVGIG (reference sequence). The CDR3 contains 16 residues. DNA of the CDR3: TGTGCCTGGAGACGTCGCGGCGGGGGGGCCGCCTGGGAGCAGTACTTC. Encoded protein: CAWRRRGGGAAWEQYF.

The rearrangement links TRBV5-8 to TRBJ1-5; a weak D match, TRBD1 (5 bases). The CDR3 loop spans 15 amino acids. Germline loops: CDR1 SGHTS, CDR2 YDEGEE. Trimming shortened V by 0 bases and J by 9 bases, and 16 bases separated the two germline ends. CDR3 nucleotides: TGTGCCAGCAGCTTGGGGCAGGGCCTGAAGTTGCCCCAGCATTTT. This gives the protein CASSLGQGLKLPQHF.

The genes are TRBV2 and TRBJ2-5; perhaps TRBD1 as D (6 bases). Germline V CDR1 and CDR2: SNHLY, FYNNEI. The CDR3 is made up of 14 amino acids. The germline V and J ends were trimmed by 3 bases and 5 bases, with 13 bases remaining between them. The CDR3 spells CASSEVTGRETQYF. The CDR3 region has the DNA TGTGCCAGCAGTGAGGTGACAGGACGCGAGACCCAGTACTTC.

The chain has TRBV27 and TRBJ2-3; D might be TRBD1 (5 bases). V was shortened by 5 bases and J by 2 bases, with 17 bases between the two germline ends. The germline CDR1 and CDR2 sequences are MNHEY and SMNVEV (reference sequence). CDR3 size: 16 residues. The DNA of the CDR3 is TGTGCCAGCAGTCCCCCTACAGGACCTACCACAGATACGCAGTATTTT. This encodes CASSPPTGPTTDTQYF.

The chain employs TRBV5-4 and TRBJ2-6; the D is unclear. The length of the CDR3 is 16 residues. V was trimmed by 0 bases and J by 0 bases, leaving 7 bases between them. Germline V lookup: CDR1 SGHNT, CDR2 YYREEE (reference sequence). In nucleotides, the CDR3 is TGTGCCAGCAGCTTGGGAGCCTTCTCTGGGGCCAACGTCCTGACTTTC. It translates to CASSLGAFSGANVLTF.

The genes are TRBV20-1 and TRBJ2-5; no firm D call. Trimming took 3 bases from V and 2 from J, leaving 10 bases between them. The CDR3 extends over 13 amino acids. Germline lookup yields CDR1 DFQATT and CDR2 SNEGSKA (reference sequence). CDR3 DNA sequence: TGCAGTGCTAGTTCCCCAAATCAAGAGACCCAGTACTTC. The encoded protein is CSASSPNQETQYF.

V is TRBV7-9 and J is TRBJ2-2; TRBD1 matches at 7 bases. The V and J ends lost 4 bases and 4 bases, in that order; junction bases with no gene match: 12. This CDR3 is built from 17 residues. From germline, CDR1 is SEHNR and CDR2 FQNEAQ (reference sequence). CDR3 bases: TGTGCCAGCAGCTCATTAAACAGGGGAAGGGGCACCGGGGAGCTGTTTTTT. Encoded protein: CASSSLNRGRGTGELFF.

This chain links TRBV12-3 or TRBV12-4 with TRBJ1-5; D ambiguous. The CDR3 runs 11 residues. Trimming removed 6 bases from V and 11 bases from J, with 11 bases in between. The CDR3 sequence is CASSTTSSQHF. The CDR3 bases are TGTGCCAGCAGCACAACAAGTTCCCAGCATTTT.

The chain uses TRBV2 and TRBJ1-5; TRBD1 might be the D (6 bases). V dropped 2 bases and J dropped 2 bases, with 19 bases sitting between them. Germline V lookup: CDR1 SNHLY, CDR2 FYNNEI. This CDR3 has 18 residues. Here the CDR3 DNA reads TGTGCCAGCAGTGAAAGGACCAACAGGGTGGCTGGCAATCAGCCCCAGCATTTT. Protein: CASSERTNRVAGNQPQHF.

The genes are TRBV10-3 and TRBJ1-3; D is ambiguous. The ends were cut back, 6 bases at V and 4 bases at J, with 16 bases in the middle. The CDR3 sequence is 15 residues long. Germline values: CDR1 ENHRY, CDR2 SYGVKD. The CDR3 reads CAISYSILEGNTIYF. CDR3 bases: TGTGCCATCAGCTACAGTATCCTCGAAGGAAACACCATATATTTT.

CDR3 protein: CASSLIQIRAFF. In DNA, the CDR3 is TGTGCCAGCAGCTTAATACAGATCAGAGCTTTCTTT. The chain recombines TRBV7-9 with TRBJ1-1; no clear D gene. The CDR3 runs 12 residues. The V gene lost 2 bases and the J gene lost 10 bases, with 11 bases spanning the gap. Germline lookup yields CDR1 SEHNR and CDR2 FQNEAQ (reference sequence).

The chain is built from TRBV7-2 and TRBJ2-7, with TRBD2 identical over 9 bases. There are 17 residues in the CDR3. V lost 2 bases and J lost 0; bases outside the gene matches: 8. Germline CDR1 and CDR2: SGHTA and FQGNSA. CDR3 loop: CASSLSPWRGGSYEQYF. The CDR3 DNA is TGTGCCAGCAGCTTAAGTCCGTGGCGGGGGGGCTCCTACGAGCAGTACTTC.

The chain recombines TRBV21-1 with TRBJ2-5; the table gives TRBD1 as D, unverified against the DNA. TRBV21-1 is a recognized pseudogene. CDR3 length equals 18 residues. The DNA for the CDR3 is TGTGCCAGCAGCAAACTTAGAGGGACAGGGGGGGAGCAAGAGACCCAGTACTTC. Protein product: CASSKLRGTGGEQETQYF.

CDR3 bases: TGCAGCGTTGATAAGTCGGGACAGAGGAACACTGAAGCTTTCTTT. This codes for CSVDKSGQRNTEAFF. V is TRBV29-1 and J is TRBJ1-1, with 7 bases aligning to TRBD1. V lost 3 bases to trimming and J lost 1 base; unmatched junction nucleotides: 8. CDR3 size: 15 residues. Germline V lookup: CDR1 SQVTM, CDR2 ANQGSEA.

This chain uses TRBV19 with TRBJ2-7; D may be TRBD2 (7 bases). Trimming shortened V by 9 bases and J by 0 bases, and 15 bases separated the two germline ends. Germline values: CDR1 LNHDA, CDR2 SQIVND (reference sequence). The CDR3 is made up of 14 amino acids. The CDR3 sequence: CARRLRGHSYEQYF. In DNA, the CDR3 is TGTGCCAGACGGCTGCGGGGGCACTCCTACGAGCAGTACTTC.